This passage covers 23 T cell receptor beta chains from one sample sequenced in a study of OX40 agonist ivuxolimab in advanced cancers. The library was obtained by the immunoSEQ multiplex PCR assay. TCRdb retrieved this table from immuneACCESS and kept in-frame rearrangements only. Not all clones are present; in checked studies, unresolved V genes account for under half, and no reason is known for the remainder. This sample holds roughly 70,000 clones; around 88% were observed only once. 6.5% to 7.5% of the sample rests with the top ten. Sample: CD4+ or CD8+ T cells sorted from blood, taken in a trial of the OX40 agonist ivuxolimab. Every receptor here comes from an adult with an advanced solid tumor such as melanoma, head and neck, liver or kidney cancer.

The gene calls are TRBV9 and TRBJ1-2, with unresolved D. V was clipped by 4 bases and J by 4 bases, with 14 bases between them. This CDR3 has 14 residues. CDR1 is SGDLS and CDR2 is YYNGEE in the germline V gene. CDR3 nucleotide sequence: TGTGCCAGCAGCCCGGGGAACGGTGCCTATGGCTACACCTTC. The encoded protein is CASSPGNGAYGYTF.

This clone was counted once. CDR3 protein: CASSLGTYNEQFF. Written as DNA, the CDR3 is TGTGCCAGCAGCTTAGGGACCTACAATGAGCAGTTCTTC. The rearrangement uses TRBV7-2 and TRBJ2-1; D gene unclear. CDR1 is SGHTA and CDR2 is FQGNSA in the germline V gene. The length of the CDR3 is 13 residues. Trimming shortened V by 1 base and J by 2 bases, and 3 bases separated the two germline ends. The full variable domain, rest sourced from reference TRBV7-2 and TRBJ2-1, is GAGVSQSPSNKVTEKGKDVELRCDPISGHTALYWYRQSLGQGLEFLIYFQGNSAPDKSGLPSDRFSAERTGGSVSTLTIQRTQQEDSAVYLCASSLGTYNEQFFGPGTRLTVL.

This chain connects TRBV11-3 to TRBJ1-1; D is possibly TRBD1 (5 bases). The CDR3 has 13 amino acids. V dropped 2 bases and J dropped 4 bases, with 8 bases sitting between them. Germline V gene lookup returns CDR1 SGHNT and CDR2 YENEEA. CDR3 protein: CASSLQGSTEAFF. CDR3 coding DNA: TGTGCCAGCAGCTTACAGGGATCCACTGAAGCTTTCTTT. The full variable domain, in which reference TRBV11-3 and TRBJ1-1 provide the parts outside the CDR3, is EAGVVQSPRYKIIEKKQPVAFWCNPISGHNTLYWYLQNLGQGPELLIRYENEEAVDDSQLPKDRFSAERLKGVDSTLKIQPAELGDSAVYLCASSLQGSTEAFFGQGTRLTVV.

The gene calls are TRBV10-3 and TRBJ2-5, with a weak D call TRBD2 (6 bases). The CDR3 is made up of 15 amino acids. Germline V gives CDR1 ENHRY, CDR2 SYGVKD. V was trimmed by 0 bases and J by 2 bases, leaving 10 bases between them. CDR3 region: CAISESGGKQETQYF. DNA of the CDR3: TGTGCCATCAGTGAGTCTGGAGGGAAGCAAGAGACCCAGTACTTC.

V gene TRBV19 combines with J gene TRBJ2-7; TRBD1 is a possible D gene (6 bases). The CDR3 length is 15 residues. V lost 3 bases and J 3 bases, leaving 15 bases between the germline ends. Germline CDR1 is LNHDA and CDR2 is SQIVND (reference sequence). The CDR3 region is CASSIFSGQDYEQYF. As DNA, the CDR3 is TGTGCCAGTAGTATCTTTTCGGGACAAGACTACGAGCAGTACTTC.

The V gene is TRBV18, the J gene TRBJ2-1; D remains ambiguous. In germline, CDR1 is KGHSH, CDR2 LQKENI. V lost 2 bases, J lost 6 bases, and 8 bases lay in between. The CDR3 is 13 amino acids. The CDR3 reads CASSPDGANEQFF. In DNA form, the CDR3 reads TGTGCCAGCTCACCAGACGGAGCCAATGAGCAGTTCTTC.

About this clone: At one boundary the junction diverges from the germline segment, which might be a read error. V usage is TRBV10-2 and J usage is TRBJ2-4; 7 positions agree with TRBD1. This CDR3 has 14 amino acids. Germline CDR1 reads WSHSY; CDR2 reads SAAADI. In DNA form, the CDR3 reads TGCGCCAGCAGTGAGTCGACGGGACAGTTTATGTTATCCTTC. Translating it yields CASSESTGQFMLSF.

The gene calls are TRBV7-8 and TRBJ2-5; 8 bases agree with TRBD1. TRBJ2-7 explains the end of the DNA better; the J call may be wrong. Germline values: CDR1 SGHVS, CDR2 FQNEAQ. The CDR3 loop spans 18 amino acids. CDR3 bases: TGTGCCAGCAGCCCCCACCGGGCAGGGGGCGGAAAGTCCTACGAGCAGTACTTC. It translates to CASSPHRAGGGKSYEQYF.

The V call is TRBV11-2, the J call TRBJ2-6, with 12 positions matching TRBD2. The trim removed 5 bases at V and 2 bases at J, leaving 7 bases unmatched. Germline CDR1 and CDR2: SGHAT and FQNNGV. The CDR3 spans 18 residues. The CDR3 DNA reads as TGTGCCAGCAGCATACGACTAGCGGGAGTCCCTGGGGCCAACGTCCTGACTTTC. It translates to CASSIRLAGVPGANVLTF.

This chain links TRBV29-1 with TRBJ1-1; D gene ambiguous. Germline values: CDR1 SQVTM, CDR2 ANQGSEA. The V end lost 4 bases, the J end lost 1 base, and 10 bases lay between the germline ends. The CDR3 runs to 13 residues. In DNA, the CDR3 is TGCAGCGTTGTGACCCCACCGAACACTGAAGCTTTCTTT. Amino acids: CSVVTPPNTEAFF. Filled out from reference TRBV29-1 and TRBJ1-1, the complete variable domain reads SAVISQKPSRDICQRGTSLTIQCQVDSQVTMMFWYRQQPGQSLTLIATANQGSEATYESGFVIDKFPISRPNLTFSTLTVSNMSPEDSSIYLCSVVTPPNTEAFFGQGTRLTVV.

The CDR3 bases are TGTGCCAGCAGTTACTCGACTGCAGGGGAGCTGTTTTTT. Translating it yields CASSYSTAGELFF. V usage is TRBV6-5 and J usage is TRBJ2-2; no firm D call. The V and J ends lost 0 bases and 8 bases respectively, with 7 bases between them. In germline, CDR1 is MNHEY, CDR2 SVGAGI. The CDR3 extends over 13 amino acids.

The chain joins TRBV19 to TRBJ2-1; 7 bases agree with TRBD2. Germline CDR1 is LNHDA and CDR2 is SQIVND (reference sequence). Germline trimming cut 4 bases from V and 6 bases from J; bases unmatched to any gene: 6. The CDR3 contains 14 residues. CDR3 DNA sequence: TGTGCCAGTAGTACCGGACTAGAATCCAATGAGCAGTTCTTC. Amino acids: CASSTGLESNEQFF.

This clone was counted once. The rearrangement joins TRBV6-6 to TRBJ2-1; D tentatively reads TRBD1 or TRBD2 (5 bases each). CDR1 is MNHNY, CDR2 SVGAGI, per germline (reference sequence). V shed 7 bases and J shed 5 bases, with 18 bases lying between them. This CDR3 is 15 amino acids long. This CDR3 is CASKGPHGSHNEQFF. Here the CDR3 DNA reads TGTGCCAGCAAGGGACCTCACGGGTCCCACAATGAGCAGTTCTTC.

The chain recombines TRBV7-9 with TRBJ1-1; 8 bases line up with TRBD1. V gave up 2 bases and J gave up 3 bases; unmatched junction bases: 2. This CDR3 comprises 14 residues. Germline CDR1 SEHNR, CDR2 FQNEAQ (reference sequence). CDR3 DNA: TGTGCCAGCAGCTTACGGACAGGGCACACTGAAGCTTTCTTT. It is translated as CASSLRTGHTEAFF.

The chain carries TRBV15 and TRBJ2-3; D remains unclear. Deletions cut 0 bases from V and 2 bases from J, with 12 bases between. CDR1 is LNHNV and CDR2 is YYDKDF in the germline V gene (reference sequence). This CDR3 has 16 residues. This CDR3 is CATSREPGLNTDTQYF. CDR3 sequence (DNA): TGTGCCACCAGCAGAGAACCGGGCCTGAACACAGATACGCAGTATTTT.

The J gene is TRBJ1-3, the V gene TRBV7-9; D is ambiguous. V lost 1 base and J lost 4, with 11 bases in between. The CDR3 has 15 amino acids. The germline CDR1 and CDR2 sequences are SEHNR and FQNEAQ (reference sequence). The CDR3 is CASSLEGLSGNTIYF. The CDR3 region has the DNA TGTGCCAGCAGCTTAGAGGGTTTATCCGGAAACACCATATATTTT. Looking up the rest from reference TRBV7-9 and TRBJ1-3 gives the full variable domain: DTGVSQNPRHKITKRGQNVTFRCDPISEHNRLYWYRQTLGQGPEFLTYFQNEAQLEKSRLLSDRFSAERPKGSFSTLEIQRTEQGDSAMYLCASSLEGLSGNTIYFGEGSWLTVV.

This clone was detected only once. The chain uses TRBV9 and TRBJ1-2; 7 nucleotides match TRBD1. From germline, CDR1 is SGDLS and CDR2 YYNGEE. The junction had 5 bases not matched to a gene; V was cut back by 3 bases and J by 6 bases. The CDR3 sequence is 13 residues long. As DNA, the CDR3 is TGTGCCAGCAGCGGAGACAGGGAAGATGGCTACACCTTC. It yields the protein CASSGDREDGYTF.

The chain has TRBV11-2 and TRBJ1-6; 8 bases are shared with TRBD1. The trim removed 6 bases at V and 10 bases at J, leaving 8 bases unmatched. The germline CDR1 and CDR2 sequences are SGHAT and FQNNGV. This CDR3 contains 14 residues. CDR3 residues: CASSRTGRDSPLHF. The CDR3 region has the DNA TGTGCCAGCAGTAGGACAGGGAGGGACTCACCCCTCCACTTT. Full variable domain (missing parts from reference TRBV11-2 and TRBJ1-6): EAGVAQSPRYKIIEKRQSVAFWCNPISGHATLYWYQQILGQGPKLLIQFQNNGVVDDSQLPKDRFSAERLKGVDSTLKIQPAKLEDSAVYLCASSRTGRDSPLHFGNGTRLTVT.

In DNA form, the CDR3 reads TGTGCCAGCAGCCCGGACAGGGGGGAGGGTGGCTACACCTTC. Protein product: CASSPDRGEGGYTF. The rearrangement uses TRBV11-2 and TRBJ1-2; 10 bases agree with TRBD1. Germline CDR1 reads SGHAT; CDR2 reads FQNNGV. Trimming took 5 bases from V and 7 from J; bases not matched to a gene: 7. The CDR3 covers 14 residues.

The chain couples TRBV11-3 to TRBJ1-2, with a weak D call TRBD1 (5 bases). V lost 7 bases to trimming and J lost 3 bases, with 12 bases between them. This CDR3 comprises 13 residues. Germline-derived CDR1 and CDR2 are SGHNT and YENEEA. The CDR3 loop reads CASKTGGDYGYTF. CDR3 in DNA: TGTGCCAGCAAGACGGGAGGGGACTATGGCTACACCTTC.

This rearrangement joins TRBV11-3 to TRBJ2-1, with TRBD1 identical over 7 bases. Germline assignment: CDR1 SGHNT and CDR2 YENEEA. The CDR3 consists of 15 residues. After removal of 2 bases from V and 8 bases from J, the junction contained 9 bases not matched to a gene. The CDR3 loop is CASSLWATGHDEQFF. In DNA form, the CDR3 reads TGTGCCAGCAGCTTATGGGCGACAGGGCACGATGAGCAGTTCTTC.

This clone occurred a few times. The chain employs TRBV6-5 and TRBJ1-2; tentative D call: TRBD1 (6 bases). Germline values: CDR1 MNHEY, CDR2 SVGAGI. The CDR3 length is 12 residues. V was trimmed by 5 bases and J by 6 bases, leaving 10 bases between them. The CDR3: CASSTRTDGYTF. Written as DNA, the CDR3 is TGTGCCAGCAGTACCCGGACAGATGGCTACACCTTC.

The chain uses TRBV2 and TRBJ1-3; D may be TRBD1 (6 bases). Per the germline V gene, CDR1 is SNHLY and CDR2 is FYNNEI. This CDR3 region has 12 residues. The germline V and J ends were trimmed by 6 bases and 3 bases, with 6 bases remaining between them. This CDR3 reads CASRDSGNTIYF. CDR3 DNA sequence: TGTGCCAGCAGGGACAGTGGAAACACCATATATTTT.